These T cell receptor beta chains were read from a single sample in a study of blood T cells in healthy people across ages. A single record per CDR3 protein comes from TCRdb applying MiXCR to the 5' RACE reads. The sample includes hundreds of thousands of distinct CDR3 sequences, approximately 25% of them seen just once. This sample was also put to use in a study of T cells of mothers and their children.

The sequenced sample was blood. The source is a boy younger than 18 in good health. Each CDR3 is given with its conserved first and last residue. D genes are given only for firm matches. Not all rows give a size; the values are once, few, many and, for expanded clones, a class.

d_call	v_call	clone_size	j_call	cdr3_nt	cdr3_aa
TRBD2	TRBV9	few	TRBJ2-3	TGTGCCAGCAGCACTACTAGCGAAACAAGCACAGATACGCAGTATTTT	CASSTTSETSTDTQYF
.	TRBV7-9	few	TRBJ1-1	TGTGCCAGCAGCCGGACGAACACTGAAGCTTTCTTT	CASSRTNTEAFF
.	TRBV2	.	TRBJ2-3	TGTGCCAGCAGCAGGGGAATAGGGGATACGCAGTATTTT	CASSRGIGDTQYF
.	TRBV20-1	many	TRBJ2-5	TGCAGTGCTAGAGATTGGGAGACCCAGTACTTC	CSARDWETQYF
.	TRBV5-1	.	TRBJ2-7	TGCGCCAGCGGCTTCCCTCTTACTGGGACAACCTACGAGCAGTACTTC	CASGFPLTGTTYEQYF
TRBD2	TRBV28	.	TRBJ2-1	TGTGCCAGCAGTACAAGGACTAGCCCGACTAACAATGAGCAGTTCTTC	CASSTRTSPTNNEQFF
.	TRBV7-2	.	TRBJ2-1	TGTGCCAGCAGAAAAGAGTATGAGCAGTTCTTC	CASRKEYEQFF
.	TRBV18	.	TRBJ1-3	TGTGCCAGCTCACCCCGTACAGGAGGTTCTGGAAACACCATATATTTT	CASSPRTGGSGNTIYF
TRBD2	TRBV5-1	few	TRBJ2-7	TGCGCCAGCAGCTTGGTTGGGACTAGCGGGCTAGGCTCCTACGAGCAGTACTTC	CASSLVGTSGLGSYEQYF
.	TRBV28	few	TRBJ2-1	TGTGCCAGCAGTTCGGCGGGATCCTACAATGAGCAGTTCTTC	CASSSAGSYNEQFF
.	TRBV6-5	.	TRBJ2-2	TGTGCCAGCACTTCCGACAGGACCGGGGAGCTGTTTTTT	CASTSDRTGELFF
.	TRBV12-3/TRBV12-4	.	TRBJ2-1	TGTGCCAGCAGTTTACGTGGCGGGTTGTTGAACAATGAGCAGTTCTTC	CASSLRGGLLNNEQFF
.	TRBV4-3	many	TRBJ2-5	TGCGCCAGCAGCCCTGGGGACGGGGAGACCCAGTACTTC	CASSPGDGETQYF
.	TRBV9	.	TRBJ2-2	TGTGCCAGCAGCGTAGCCCTCGCCGGGGAGCTGTTTTTT	CASSVALAGELFF
TRBD2	TRBV4-1	.	TRBJ2-5	TGCGCCAGCAGCCAACGAGGACTAGCGGGGTCTTCCCAAGAGACCCAGTACTTC	CASSQRGLAGSSQETQYF
.	TRBV28	few	TRBJ2-7	TGTGCCAGCAGTCCAATCAGCTACGAGCAGTACTTC	CASSPISYEQYF
.	TRBV30	.	TRBJ1-2	TGTGCCTGGACGCCTGCCTATGGCTACACCTTC	CAWTPAYGYTF